Reported below is one T cell receptor beta chain. Its target is not known. The identical CDR3 is also encoded by other nucleotide sequences in the sample. The sample belongs to a study of CD8+ T cells in alopecia areata. Study conclusions and caveats: Whether baseline CD8+ expansion is linked to response remains uncertain, given a single nonresponder. It was observed that many expanded lesional clones persisted in scalp and blood during tofacitinib.

Extracted RNA was reverse transcribed into cDNA, the sequencing template. The assay was immunoSEQ multiplex PCR, and TCRdb's table has in-frame clones only and misses some. The data contain about 200,000 clones, approximately 60% of them singletons. Treatment denoted: oral pan-JAK inhibitor, 5-10 mg twice daily. Both peripheral blood and punch biopsies of lesional scalp skin were obtained from patients who had alopecia areata. Using a FACSAria, the CD4+ and CD8+ T cells were sorted from the PBMCs. The CDR3 is 14 residues long. Deletions cut 3 bases from V and 0 bases from J, with 9 bases between. Looked up from germline, CDR1 is GTSNPN and CDR2 is SVGIG (reference sequence).

This specimen consisted of CD4+ T cells sorted from blood, obtained at week 4, from a patient treated with tofacitinib. The chain couples TRBV30 to TRBJ1-5, with unresolved D. This TCR was recovered from a human donor with alopecia areata. Here the CDR3 DNA reads TGTGCCTGGAGAGGGTCCTATAGCAATCAGCCCCAGCATTTT. Amino acids: CAWRGSYSNQPQHF.